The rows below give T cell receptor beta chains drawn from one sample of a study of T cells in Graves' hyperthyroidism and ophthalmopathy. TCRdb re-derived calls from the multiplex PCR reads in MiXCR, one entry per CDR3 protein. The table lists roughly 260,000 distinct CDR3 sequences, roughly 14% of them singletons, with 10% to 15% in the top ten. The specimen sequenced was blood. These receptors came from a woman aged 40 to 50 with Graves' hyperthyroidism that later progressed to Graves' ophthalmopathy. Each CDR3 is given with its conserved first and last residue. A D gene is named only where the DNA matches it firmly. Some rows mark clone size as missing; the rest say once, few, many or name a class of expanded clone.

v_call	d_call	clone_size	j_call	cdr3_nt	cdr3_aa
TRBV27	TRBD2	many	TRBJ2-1	TGTGCCAGCAGTCATACCCCCGGACTAGCGGGAGGTCCCAATGAGCAGTTCTTC	CASSHTPGLAGGPNEQFF
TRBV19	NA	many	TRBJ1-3	TGTGCCAGTAAGGACCCACGGGGGACGAGTGGAAACACCATATATTTT	CASKDPRGTSGNTIYF
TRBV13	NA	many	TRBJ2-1	TGTGCCAGCAGCCCGACAAATATAGCGACCCTCAGGGGTGAGCAGTTCTTC	CASSPTNIATLRGEQFF
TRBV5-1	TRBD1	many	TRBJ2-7	TGCGCCAGCAGCTTGGGGCCGGGACAGCCCTACGGCGAGCAGTACTTC	CASSLGPGQPYGEQYF
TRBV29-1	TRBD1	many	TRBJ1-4	TGCAGCGTTGGGGACAGCTGGAATAATGAAAAACTGTTTTTT	CSVGDSWNNEKLFF
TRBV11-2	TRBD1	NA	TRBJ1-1	TGTGCCAGCAGCCTAGAGGCACAGGGGGGGACTGAAGCTTTCTTT	CASSLEAQGGTEAFF
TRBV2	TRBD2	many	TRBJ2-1	TGTGCCAGCAGGAAAAGGGGGGTAGCGGGAGAGTCCCCCTACAATGAGCAGTTCTTC	CASRKRGVAGESPYNEQFF
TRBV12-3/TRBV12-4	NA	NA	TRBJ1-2	TGTGCCAGCAGCTCGGGACCGGCGCTTACCTTC	CASSSGPALTF
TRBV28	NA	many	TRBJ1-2	TGTGCCAGCACCAGAATCTGGTTTAATGGCTACACCTTC	CASTRIWFNGYTF
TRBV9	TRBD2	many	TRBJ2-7	TGTGCCAGCAGCTTCAGGACTAGCGGGACCGAGCAGTACTTC	CASSFRTSGTEQYF
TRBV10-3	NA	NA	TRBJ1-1	TGTGCCATCAGTGAGTCCCCCAGGGGAACTGAAGCTTTCTTT	CAISESPRGTEAFF
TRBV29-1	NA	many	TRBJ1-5	TGCAGCGTTAAATGGGGCAATCAGCCCCAGCATTTT	CSVKWGNQPQHF
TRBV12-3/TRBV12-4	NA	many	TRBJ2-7	TGTGCCAGCAGTCATCCTGGCCCAGACTACGAGCAGTACTTC	CASSHPGPDYEQYF
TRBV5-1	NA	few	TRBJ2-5	TGCGCCAGCAGCTTGGAGGATAGAACAGGAGAGACCCAGTACTTC	CASSLEDRTGETQYF
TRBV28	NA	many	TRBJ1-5	TGTGCCAGCAGTCCTAGGGGTGTAGGCAATCAGCCCCAGCATTTT	CASSPRGVGNQPQHF
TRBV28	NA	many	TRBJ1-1	TGTGCCAGCAGTTTTCTGGGCCCCCTCGAGGACACTGAAGCTTTCTTT	CASSFLGPLEDTEAFF
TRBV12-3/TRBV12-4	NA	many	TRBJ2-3	TGTGCCAGCAGTTTAGCGGGGGACTGGAGCGGACGCACAGATACGCAGTATTTT	CASSLAGDWSGRTDTQYF
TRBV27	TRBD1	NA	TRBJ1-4	TGTGCCAGCAGCTTCAGACAGGGAGGAGGTGAAAAACTGTTTTTT	CASSFRQGGGEKLFF
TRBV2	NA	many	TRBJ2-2	TGTGCCAGCAGGTTCTACACCGGGGAGCTGTTTTTT	CASRFYTGELFF
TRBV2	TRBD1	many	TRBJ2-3	TGTGCCAGCAGCGAAGGGACAGGGGTTCCCCCTCGCACAGATACGCAGTATTTT	CASSEGTGVPPRTDTQYF
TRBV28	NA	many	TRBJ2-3	TGTGCCAGCTCACTAGACACAGATACGCAGTATTTT	CASSLDTDTQYF
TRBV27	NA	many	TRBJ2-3	TGTGCCAGCAGTTTAGGGCAGGTGAAAGATACGCAGTATTTT	CASSLGQVKDTQYF
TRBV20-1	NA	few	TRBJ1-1	TGCAGTGCTGCGAGGGGTGGAAACACTGAAGCTTTCTTT	CSAARGGNTEAFF
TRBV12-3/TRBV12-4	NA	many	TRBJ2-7	TGTGCCAGCAGTCCGTCCAAAACGGGTTCCTACGAGCAGTACTTC	CASSPSKTGSYEQYF
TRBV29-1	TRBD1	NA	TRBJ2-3	TGCAGCGTCGGGGACAGCGCCACAGATACGCAGTATTTT	CSVGDSATDTQYF
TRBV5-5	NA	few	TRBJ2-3	TGTGCCAGCAGCCAGGGTTTTAGCACAGATACGCAGTATTTT	CASSQGFSTDTQYF
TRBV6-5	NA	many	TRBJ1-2	TGTGCCAGCAGTTACTCTGGGTATGGCTACACCTTC	CASSYSGYGYTF